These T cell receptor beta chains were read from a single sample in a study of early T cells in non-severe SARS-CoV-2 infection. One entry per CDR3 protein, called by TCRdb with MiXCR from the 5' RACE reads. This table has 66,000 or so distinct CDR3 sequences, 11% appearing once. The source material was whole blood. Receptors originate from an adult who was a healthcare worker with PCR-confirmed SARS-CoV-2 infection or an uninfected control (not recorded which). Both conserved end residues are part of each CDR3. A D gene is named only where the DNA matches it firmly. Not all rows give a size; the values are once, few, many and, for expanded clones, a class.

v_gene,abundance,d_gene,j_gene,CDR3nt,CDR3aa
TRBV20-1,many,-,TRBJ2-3,TGCAGTGTTCGGTCTAGCACAGATACGCAGTATTTT,CSVRSSTDTQYF
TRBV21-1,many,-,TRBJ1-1,TGTGCCAGACAGGGGGGGACTGAAGCTTTCTTT,CARQGGTEAFF
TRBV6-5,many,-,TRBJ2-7,TGTGCCAGCAGTTACTCGAGGGTGAACTACTACGAGCAGTACTTC,CASSYSRVNYYEQYF
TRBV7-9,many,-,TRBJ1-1,TGTGCCAGCAGCCCAGGGCAGAGCTCGGGTGAAGCTTTCTTT,CASSPGQSSGEAFF
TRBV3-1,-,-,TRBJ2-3,TGTGCCAGCAGCCAAGTAGTCGGTCGTGATACGCAGTATTTT,CASSQVVGRDTQYF
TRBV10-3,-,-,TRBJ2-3,TGTGCCACCAAGGGTAGCACAGATACGCAGTATTTT,CATKGSTDTQYF
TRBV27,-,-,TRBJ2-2,TGTGCCAGCAGTTTTTGGCCCACGCAGAGGGGGACCGGGGAGCTGTTTTTT,CASSFWPTQRGTGELFF
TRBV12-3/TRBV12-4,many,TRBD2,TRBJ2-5,TGTGCCAGCAGTTTAGGCCTAGCGGGGGGAACAGAGACCCAGTACTTC,CASSLGLAGGTETQYF
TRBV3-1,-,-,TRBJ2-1,TGTGCCAGCAGCCAGGGGATTATGCATGAGCAGTTCTTC,CASSQGIMHEQFF
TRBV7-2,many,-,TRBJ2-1,TGTGCCAGCAGCTTAACGGCGGGGGCGACCAATGAGCAGTTCTTC,CASSLTAGATNEQFF
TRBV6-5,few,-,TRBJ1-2,TGTGCCAGCAGACCCTCCATGGTGGGGGCTGGCTACACCTTC,CASRPSMVGAGYTF
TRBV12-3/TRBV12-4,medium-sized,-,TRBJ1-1,TGTGCCAGCAGCGACCCCTTTGAAGCTTTCTTT,CASSDPFEAFF
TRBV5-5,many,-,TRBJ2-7,TGTGCCAGCAGCTTAGAACAGGCGGTGAAGGAGTACTTC,CASSLEQAVKEYF
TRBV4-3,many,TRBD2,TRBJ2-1,TGCGCCAGCAGCCAAGTAGCGGGGGGGTTGCCCGGCGAGCAGTTCTTC,CASSQVAGGLPGEQFF
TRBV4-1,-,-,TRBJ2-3,TGCGCCAGCAGCCAAGATTTTTCCTTGAGCACAGATACGCAGTATTTT,CASSQDFSLSTDTQYF
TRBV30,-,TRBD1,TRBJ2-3,TGTGCCTGGAGTGACCGGGACAGGTGGACAGATACGCAGTATTTT,CAWSDRDRWTDTQYF
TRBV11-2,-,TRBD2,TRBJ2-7,TGTGCCAGCAGCCGGACTAGCGGGGGCGGGCCGTTAGTCTACGAGCAGTACTTC,CASSRTSGGGPLVYEQYF
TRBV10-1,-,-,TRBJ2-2,TGCGCCTCTTCCATCGCGAACACCGGGGAGCTGTTTTTT,CASSIANTGELFF
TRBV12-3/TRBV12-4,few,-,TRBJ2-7,TGTGCCAGCAGTTTTAGCCGCCTCCTGCAGTACTTC,CASSFSRLLQYF
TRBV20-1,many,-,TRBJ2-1,TGCAGTGCTCACGACCCGCCGTACAATGAGCAGTTCTTC,CSAHDPPYNEQFF